The 2 T cell receptor beta chains below were found in one sample sequenced in a study of blood T cell repertoires in COVID-19. Produced via immunoSEQ multiplex PCR; TCRdb's table is partial and in-frame only. The sample carries about 220,000 clones, more than 75% recorded once. Specimen: peripheral blood. These TCRs come from a woman in her 70s with COVID-19, enrolled during active disease.

This clone was recorded only once. The chain recombines TRBV7-6 with TRBJ2-1, with D tentatively TRBD1 (6 bases). The CDR3 loop spans 13 amino acids. Germline V gives CDR1 SGHVS, CDR2 FNYEAQ. The ends were cut back, 6 bases at V and 9 bases at J, with 15 bases in the middle. CDR3 in DNA: TGTGCCAGCAGGGGACAATCCTTGGGTGAGCAGTTCTTC. Translation gives CASRGQSLGEQFF.

This clone was seen just once. The rearrangement uses TRBV7-2 and TRBJ2-1; 10 bases are shared with TRBD1. V was pared by 1 base and J by 6 bases, with 3 bases of the junction left unmatched. The CDR3 consists of 15 residues. Germline CDR1 and CDR2: SGHTA and FQGNSA. CDR3 nucleotide sequence: TGTGCCAGCAGCTTAGATTGGACAGGGGGCAATGAGCAGTTCTTC. The encoded protein is CASSLDWTGGNEQFF.